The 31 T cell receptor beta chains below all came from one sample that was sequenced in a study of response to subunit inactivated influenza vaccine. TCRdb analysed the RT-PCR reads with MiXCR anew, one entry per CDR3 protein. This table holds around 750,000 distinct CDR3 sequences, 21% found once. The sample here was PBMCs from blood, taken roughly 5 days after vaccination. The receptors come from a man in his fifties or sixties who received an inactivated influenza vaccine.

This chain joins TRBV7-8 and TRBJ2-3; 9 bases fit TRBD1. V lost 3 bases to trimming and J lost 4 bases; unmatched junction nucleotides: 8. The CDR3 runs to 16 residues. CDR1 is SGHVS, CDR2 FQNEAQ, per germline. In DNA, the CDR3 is TGTGCCAGCAGCTTCAAAGCTGGGACAGGGCCAGATACGCAGTATTTT. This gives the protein CASSFKAGTGPDTQYF.

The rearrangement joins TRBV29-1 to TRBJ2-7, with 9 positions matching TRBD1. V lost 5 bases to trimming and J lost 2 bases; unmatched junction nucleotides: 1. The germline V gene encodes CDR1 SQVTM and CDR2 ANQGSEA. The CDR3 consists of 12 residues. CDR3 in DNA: TGCAGCGTTAACAGGGGGCCCTACGAGCAGTACTTC. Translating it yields CSVNRGPYEQYF.

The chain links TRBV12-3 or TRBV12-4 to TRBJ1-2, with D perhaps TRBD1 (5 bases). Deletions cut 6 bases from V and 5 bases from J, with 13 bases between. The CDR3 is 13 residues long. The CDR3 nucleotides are TGTGCCAGCAGAGACAGTGCCTCTTATGGCTACACCTTC. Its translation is CASRDSASYGYTF.

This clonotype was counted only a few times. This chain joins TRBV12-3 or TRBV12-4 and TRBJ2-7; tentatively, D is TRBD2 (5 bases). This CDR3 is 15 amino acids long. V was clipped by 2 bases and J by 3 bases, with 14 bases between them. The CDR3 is CASSLMDSPRYEQYF. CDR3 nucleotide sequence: TGTGCCAGCAGTTTAATGGACTCCCCTCGCTACGAGCAGTACTTC.

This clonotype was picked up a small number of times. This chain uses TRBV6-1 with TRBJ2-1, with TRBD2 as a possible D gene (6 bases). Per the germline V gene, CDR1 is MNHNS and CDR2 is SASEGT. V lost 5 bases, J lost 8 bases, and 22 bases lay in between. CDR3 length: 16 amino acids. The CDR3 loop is CASSMGPGREADEQFF. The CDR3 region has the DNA TGTGCCAGCAGTATGGGGCCTGGGCGGGAAGCGGATGAGCAGTTCTTC.

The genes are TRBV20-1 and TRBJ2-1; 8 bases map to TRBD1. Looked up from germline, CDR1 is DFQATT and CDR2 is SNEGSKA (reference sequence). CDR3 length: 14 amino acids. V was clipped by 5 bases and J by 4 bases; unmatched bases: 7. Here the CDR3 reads CSASSTGVYNEQFF. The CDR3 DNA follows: TGCAGTGCTTCATCGACAGGGGTGTACAATGAGCAGTTCTTC.

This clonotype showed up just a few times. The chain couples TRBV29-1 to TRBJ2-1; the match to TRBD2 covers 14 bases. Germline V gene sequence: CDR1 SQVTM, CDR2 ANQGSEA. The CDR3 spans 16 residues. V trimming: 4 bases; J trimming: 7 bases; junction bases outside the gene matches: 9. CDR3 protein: CSVGGLAGVLVNEQFF. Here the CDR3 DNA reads TGCAGCGTTGGGGGACTAGCGGGAGTCTTAGTGAATGAGCAGTTCTTC.

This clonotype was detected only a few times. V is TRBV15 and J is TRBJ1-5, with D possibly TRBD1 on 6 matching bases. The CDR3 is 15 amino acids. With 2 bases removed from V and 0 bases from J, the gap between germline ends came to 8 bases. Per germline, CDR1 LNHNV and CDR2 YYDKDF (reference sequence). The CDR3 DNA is TGTGCCACCAGCAGAACAGGGTATAGCAATCAGCCCCAGCATTTT. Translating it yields CATSRTGYSNQPQHF.

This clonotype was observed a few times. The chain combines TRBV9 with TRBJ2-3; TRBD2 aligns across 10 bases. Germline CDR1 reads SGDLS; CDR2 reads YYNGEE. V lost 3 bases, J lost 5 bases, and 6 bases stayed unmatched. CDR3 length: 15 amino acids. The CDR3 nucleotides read TGTGCCAGCAGCGATCTAGCGGGGGTGGTAGATACGCAGTATTTT. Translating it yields CASSDLAGVVDTQYF.

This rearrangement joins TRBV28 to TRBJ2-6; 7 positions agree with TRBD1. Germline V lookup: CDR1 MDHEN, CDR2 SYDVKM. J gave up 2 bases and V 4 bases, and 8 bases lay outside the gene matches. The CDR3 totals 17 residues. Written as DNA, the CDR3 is TGTGCCAGCAGTTCCTTGAAGGACAGGACTGGGGCCAACGTCCTGACTTTC. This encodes CASSSLKDRTGANVLTF.

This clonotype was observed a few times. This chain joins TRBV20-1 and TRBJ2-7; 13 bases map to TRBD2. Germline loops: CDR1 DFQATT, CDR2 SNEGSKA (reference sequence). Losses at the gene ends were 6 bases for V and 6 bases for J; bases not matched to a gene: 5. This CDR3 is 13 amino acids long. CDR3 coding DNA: TGCAGTGCACGACTAGCGGGAGGACGCGAGCAGTACTTC. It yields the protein CSARLAGGREQYF.

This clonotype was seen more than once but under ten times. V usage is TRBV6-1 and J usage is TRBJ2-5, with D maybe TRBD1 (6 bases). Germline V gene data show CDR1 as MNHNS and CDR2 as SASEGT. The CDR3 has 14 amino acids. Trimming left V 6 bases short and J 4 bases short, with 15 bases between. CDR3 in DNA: TGTGCCAGCAGAAAAAACAGGGTTATAGAGACCCAGTACTTC. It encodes CASRKNRVIETQYF.

The CDR3 nucleotides read TGTGCCAGCAGCTTGGGACTGGAGTACACTGAAGCTTTCTTT. Its protein is CASSLGLEYTEAFF. The chain has TRBV7-9 and TRBJ1-1; tentative D call: TRBD1 (5 bases). Germline V gives CDR1 SEHNR, CDR2 FQNEAQ (reference sequence). The CDR3 sequence is 14 residues long. V lost 3 bases, J lost 3 bases, and 11 bases lay in between.

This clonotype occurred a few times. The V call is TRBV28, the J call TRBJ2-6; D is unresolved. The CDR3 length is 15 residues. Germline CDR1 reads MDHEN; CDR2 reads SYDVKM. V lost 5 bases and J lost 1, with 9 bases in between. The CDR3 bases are TGTGCCAGCAGTCCTGGTATGTCTGGGGCCAACGTCCTGACTTTC. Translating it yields CASSPGMSGANVLTF.

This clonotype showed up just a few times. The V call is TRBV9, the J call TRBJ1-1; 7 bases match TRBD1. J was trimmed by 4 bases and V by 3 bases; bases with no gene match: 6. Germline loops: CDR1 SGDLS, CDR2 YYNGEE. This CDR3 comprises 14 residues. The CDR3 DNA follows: TGTGCCAGCAGCGCAACCGGGACAGCCACTGAAGCTTTCTTT. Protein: CASSATGTATEAFF.

Here the CDR3 DNA reads TGCAGTGCTAGATTAGTCGGGAGCGGCGCAGATACGCAGTATTTT. It specifies CSARLVGSGADTQYF. The chain has TRBV20-1 and TRBJ2-3; D perhaps matches TRBD2 (6 bases). CDR3 size: 15 residues. V gave up 2 bases and J gave up 4 bases, with 16 bases separating them. Germline-derived CDR1 and CDR2 are DFQATT and SNEGSKA (reference sequence).

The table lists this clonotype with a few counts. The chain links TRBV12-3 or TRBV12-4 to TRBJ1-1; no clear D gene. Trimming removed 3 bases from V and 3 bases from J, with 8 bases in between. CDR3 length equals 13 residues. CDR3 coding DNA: TGTGCCAGCAGTTTGCAGGAGCACACTGAAGCTTTCTTT. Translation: CASSLQEHTEAFF.

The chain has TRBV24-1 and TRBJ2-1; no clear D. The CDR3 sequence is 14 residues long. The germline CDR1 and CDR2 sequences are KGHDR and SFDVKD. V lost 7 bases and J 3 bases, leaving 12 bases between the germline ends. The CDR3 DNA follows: TGTGCCACCAGCCAGGTAGGAGTCTACAATGAGCAGTTCTTC. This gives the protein CATSQVGVYNEQFF.

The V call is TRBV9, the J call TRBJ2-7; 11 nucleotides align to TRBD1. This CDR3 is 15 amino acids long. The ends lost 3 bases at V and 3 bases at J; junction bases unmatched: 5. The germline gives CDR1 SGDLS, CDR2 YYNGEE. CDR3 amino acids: CASSAGTGGHYEQYF. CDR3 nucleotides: TGTGCCAGCAGCGCCGGGACAGGGGGTCACTACGAGCAGTACTTC.

The CDR3 reads CASSQWRGGVTNEQFF. CDR3 bases: TGTGCCAGCAGCCAGTGGCGGGGAGGAGTTACAAATGAGCAGTTCTTC. The chain is built from TRBV7-2 and TRBJ2-1; maybe TRBD2 (6 bases). In germline, CDR1 is SGHTA, CDR2 FQGNSA. The CDR3 has 16 residues. Trimming took 5 bases from V and 7 from J, leaving 21 bases between them.

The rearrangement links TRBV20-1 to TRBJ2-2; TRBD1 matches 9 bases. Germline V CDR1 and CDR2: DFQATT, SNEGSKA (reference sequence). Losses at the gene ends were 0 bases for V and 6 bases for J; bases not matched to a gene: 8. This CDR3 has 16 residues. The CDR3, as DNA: TGCAGTGCTAGAGAGAGCGGGACAGGGTGGGCCGGGGAGCTGTTTTTT. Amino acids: CSARESGTGWAGELFF.

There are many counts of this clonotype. In DNA, the CDR3 is TGTGCCAGCAGCTTAGTAGGCGGGAACACCGGGGAGCTGTTTTTT. This sequence encodes CASSLVGGNTGELFF. This rearrangement joins TRBV7-3 to TRBJ2-2; D is unresolved. Trimming left V 2 bases short and J 1 base short, with 8 bases between. The CDR3 is 15 residues long. Germline V lookup: CDR1 SGHTA, CDR2 FQGTGA.

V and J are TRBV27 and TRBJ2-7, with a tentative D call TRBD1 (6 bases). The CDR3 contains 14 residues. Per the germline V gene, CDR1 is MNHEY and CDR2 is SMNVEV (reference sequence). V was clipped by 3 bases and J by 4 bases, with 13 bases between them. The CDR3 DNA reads TGTGCCAGCAGTTTTACAGGGAGTGGGTACGAGCAGTACTTC. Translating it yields CASSFTGSGYEQYF.

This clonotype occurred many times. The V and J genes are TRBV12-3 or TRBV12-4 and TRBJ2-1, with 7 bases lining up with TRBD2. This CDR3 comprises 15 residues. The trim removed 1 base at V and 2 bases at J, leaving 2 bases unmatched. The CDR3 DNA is TGTGCCAGCAGTTTAGTTGGGGGGGCCTACAATGAGCAGTTCTTC. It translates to CASSLVGGAYNEQFF.

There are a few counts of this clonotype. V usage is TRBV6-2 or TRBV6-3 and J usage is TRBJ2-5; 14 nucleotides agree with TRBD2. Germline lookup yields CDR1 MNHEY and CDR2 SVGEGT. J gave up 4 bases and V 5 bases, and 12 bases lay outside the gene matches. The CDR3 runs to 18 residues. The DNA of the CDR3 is TGTGCCAGCAGTAAGCCGCGACTAGCGGGAGGGCCTAGAGAGACCCAGTACTTC. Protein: CASSKPRLAGGPRETQYF.

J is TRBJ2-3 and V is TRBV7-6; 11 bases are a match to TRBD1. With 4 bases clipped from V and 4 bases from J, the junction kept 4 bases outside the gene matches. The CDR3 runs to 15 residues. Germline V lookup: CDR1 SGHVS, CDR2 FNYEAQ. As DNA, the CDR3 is TGTGCCAGCAGCTCAAGGACAGGGGGCGCAGATACGCAGTATTTT. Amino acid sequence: CASSSRTGGADTQYF.

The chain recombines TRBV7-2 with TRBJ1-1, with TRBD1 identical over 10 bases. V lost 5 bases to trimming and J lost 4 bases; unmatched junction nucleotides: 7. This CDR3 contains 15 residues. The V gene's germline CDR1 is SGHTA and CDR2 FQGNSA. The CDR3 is CASSPRTGGPTEAFF. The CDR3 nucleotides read TGTGCCAGCAGCCCACGGACAGGGGGTCCCACTGAAGCTTTCTTT.

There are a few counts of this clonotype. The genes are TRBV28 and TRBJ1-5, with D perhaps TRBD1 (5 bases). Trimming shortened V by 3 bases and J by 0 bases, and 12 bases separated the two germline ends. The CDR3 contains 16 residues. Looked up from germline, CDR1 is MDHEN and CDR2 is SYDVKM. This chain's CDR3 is CASSFAGEISNQPQHF. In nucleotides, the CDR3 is TGTGCCAGCAGTTTCGCGGGGGAGATTAGCAATCAGCCCCAGCATTTT.

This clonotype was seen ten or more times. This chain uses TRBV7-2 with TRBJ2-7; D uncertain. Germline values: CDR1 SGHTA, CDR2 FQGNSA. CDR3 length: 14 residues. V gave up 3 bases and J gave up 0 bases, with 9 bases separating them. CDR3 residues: CASSFRRSSYEQYF. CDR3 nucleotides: TGTGCCAGCAGCTTTAGGCGGAGCTCCTACGAGCAGTACTTC.

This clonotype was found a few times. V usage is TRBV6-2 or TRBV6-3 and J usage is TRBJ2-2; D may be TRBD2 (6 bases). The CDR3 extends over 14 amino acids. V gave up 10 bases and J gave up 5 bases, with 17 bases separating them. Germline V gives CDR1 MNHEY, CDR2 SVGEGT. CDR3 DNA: TGTGCCACGGTAGGCGGGACGGTAACCGGGGAGCTGTTTTTT. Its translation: CATVGGTVTGELFF.

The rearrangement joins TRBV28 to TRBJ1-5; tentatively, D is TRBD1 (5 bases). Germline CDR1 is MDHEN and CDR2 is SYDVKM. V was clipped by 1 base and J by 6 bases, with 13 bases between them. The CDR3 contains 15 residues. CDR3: CASSLSGQGTQPQHF. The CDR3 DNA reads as TGTGCCAGCAGTTTATCTGGGCAGGGCACTCAGCCCCAGCATTTT.